This TCR beta chain derives from a study of T-cell reconstitution after alpha-beta-depleted transplantation in children. Points from the study as a whole: Approximately two months post-transplant, alpha-beta T cells reportedly originated from several hundred expanded graft clones.

The authors prepared the TCRbeta library with unique molecular identifiers. MiXCR was run by TCRdb on the PCR reads, yielding one entry per CDR3 protein. The sample has about 200,000 distinct CDR3 sequences, roughly 6.6% seen once. In regard to this clonotype: Antigen unknown.

V lost 0 bases to trimming and J lost 4 bases; unmatched junction nucleotides: 5. The CDR3 extends over 16 amino acids. The germline V gene encodes CDR1 SGHRS and CDR2 YFSETQ. The sample consisted of PBMCs, taken before TCRalphabeta/CD19-depleted stem cell transplant. V usage is TRBV5-1 and J usage is TRBJ2-1, with TRBD1 matching over 9 bases. The origin of this receptor is a boy aged 2 to 10 with acute lymphoblastic leukemia, due to receive a stem cell transplant. The CDR3 protein is CASSLGDRAGYNEQFF. DNA of the CDR3: TGCGCCAGCAGCTTGGGGGACAGGGCAGGTTACAATGAGCAGTTCTTC.